This TCR beta chain was documented in a study of response to subunit inactivated influenza vaccine. Via MiXCR, TCRdb re-called the RT-PCR reads, giving one row per CDR3 protein. The sample contains roughly 500,000 distinct CDR3 sequences, roughly a quarter of which appear only once. The table lists this clonotype with a few counts. The data also belong to a second study, concerning T cells expressing NK-cell markers. That source reports: Production of TCR beta cDNA relied on 5'RACE template switching with UMIs. Seven sequenced donors out of eight were HCMV-seropositive, one seronegative.

The clonotype was recovered from a man aged 45-65 years who received an inactivated influenza vaccine. The sample consisted of CD4+ T cells sorted from PBMCs, taken 12 days after vaccination.

The CDR3 DNA reads as TGTGCCATCAGCCCCAAAAAGGAAAACTCCTACGAGCAGTACTTC. Translating gives CAISPKKENSYEQYF. The rearrangement links TRBV10-3 to TRBJ2-7; the D is unclear. This CDR3 is built from 15 residues. Germline V lookup: CDR1 ENHRY, CDR2 SYGVKD. Trimming took off 6 bases at V and 0 bases at J, with 15 bases between the two ends.